A selection of T cell receptor beta chains follows, all from one sample in a study of technical replicates of blood from a handful of donors. The protocol was immunoSEQ multiplex PCR, while the TCRdb copy is restricted to in-frame clones and leaves out a portion. The table lists roughly 80,000 clones, approximately 89% of them singletons. Sequencing input: T cells isolated from PBMCs. The receptors originated from a human donor in good health. Each CDR3 is given with its conserved first and last residue. The D gene is left open where the match is weak. Size values are once, few and many counts, or a class for expanded clones, and some rows have none.

j_gene: TRBJ2-1; abundance: .; v_gene: TRBV6-5; d_gene: TRBD1; CDR3aa: CASSYPPWTGANEQFF; CDR3nt: TGTGCCAGCAGTTACCCACCGTGGACAGGGGCGAATGAGCAGTTCTTC
j_gene: TRBJ2-7; abundance: .; v_gene: TRBV5-8; d_gene: .; CDR3aa: CASTVSRNPYEQYF; CDR3nt: TGTGCCAGCACCGTATCCAGGAATCCCTACGAGCAGTACTTC
j_gene: TRBJ1-1; abundance: .; v_gene: TRBV5-1; d_gene: TRBD1; CDR3aa: CASSLEQGSTEAFF; CDR3nt: TGCGCCAGCAGCTTGGAACAGGGGTCCACTGAAGCTTTCTTT
j_gene: TRBJ2-5; abundance: .; v_gene: TRBV9; d_gene: TRBD2; CDR3aa: CASSVAVAGGTETQYF; CDR3nt: TGTGCCAGCAGCGTAGCGGTAGCGGGAGGTACGGAGACCCAGTACTTC
j_gene: TRBJ1-1; abundance: .; v_gene: TRBV6-5; d_gene: .; CDR3aa: CASGRNTEAFF; CDR3nt: TGTGCCAGCGGCAGGAACACTGAAGCTTTCTTT
j_gene: TRBJ1-5; abundance: .; v_gene: TRBV27; d_gene: .; CDR3aa: CASSLDRSGPQHF; CDR3nt: TGTGCCAGCAGTTTAGATCGTTCGGGGCCCCAGCATTTT
j_gene: TRBJ1-2; abundance: .; v_gene: TRBV9; d_gene: .; CDR3aa: CASSVVPDSGGGYTF; CDR3nt: TGTGCCAGCAGCGTAGTACCCGACTCCGGTGGAGGCTACACCTTC
j_gene: TRBJ2-7; abundance: .; v_gene: TRBV21-1; d_gene: .; CDR3aa: CASSTRGQARSYEQYF; CDR3nt: TGTGCCAGCAGCACAAGAGGACAGGCTCGCTCCTACGAGCAGTACTTC
j_gene: TRBJ1-2; abundance: .; v_gene: TRBV27; d_gene: .; CDR3aa: CAGRQNYGYTF; CDR3nt: TGTGCCGGGCGACAGAACTATGGCTACACCTTC
j_gene: TRBJ1-4; abundance: .; v_gene: TRBV9; d_gene: .; CDR3aa: CASSFQQGNNEKLFF; CDR3nt: TGTGCCAGCAGCTTCCAACAGGGAAATAATGAAAAACTGTTTTTT
j_gene: TRBJ2-7; abundance: few; v_gene: TRBV18; d_gene: TRBD1; CDR3aa: CASSLGQGAHEQYF; CDR3nt: TGTGCCAGCTCACTTGGACAGGGGGCACACGAGCAGTACTTC
j_gene: TRBJ1-1; abundance: .; v_gene: TRBV7-9; d_gene: .; CDR3aa: CASSLDRAGTEAFF; CDR3nt: TGTGCCAGCAGCTTAGACAGGGCGGGCACTGAAGCTTTCTTT
j_gene: TRBJ2-1; abundance: .; v_gene: TRBV5-4; d_gene: TRBD2; CDR3aa: CASSLGGTSGYNEQFF; CDR3nt: TGTGCCAGCAGCTTGGGCGGGACTAGCGGCTACAATGAGCAGTTCTTC
j_gene: TRBJ2-1; abundance: .; v_gene: TRBV29-1; d_gene: TRBD1; CDR3aa: CSVDHPGQYNEQFF; CDR3nt: TGCAGCGTTGATCACCCGGGACAGTACAATGAGCAGTTCTTC
j_gene: TRBJ2-7; abundance: .; v_gene: TRBV5-1; d_gene: .; CDR3aa: CASSKQTGNYEQYF; CDR3nt: TGCGCCAGCAGCAAGCAGACAGGCAACTACGAGCAGTACTTC
j_gene: TRBJ2-7; abundance: .; v_gene: TRBV5-6; d_gene: TRBD2; CDR3aa: CASSLFEGGSSYEQYF; CDR3nt: TGTGCCAGCAGCTTGTTTGAGGGAGGGAGCTCCTACGAGCAGTACTTC
j_gene: TRBJ1-3; abundance: .; v_gene: TRBV6-6; d_gene: .; CDR3aa: CASSSFSSGNTIYF; CDR3nt: TGTGCCAGCAGTTCGTTCAGCTCTGGAAACACCATATATTTT
j_gene: TRBJ1-1; abundance: .; v_gene: TRBV27; d_gene: .; CDR3aa: CASYSQGMNTEAFF; CDR3nt: TGTGCCAGTTACAGCCAGGGAATGAACACTGAAGCTTTCTTT
j_gene: TRBJ1-4; abundance: .; v_gene: TRBV18; d_gene: TRBD1; CDR3aa: CASSQHISGTGEKLFF; CDR3nt: TGTGCCAGCTCTCAACATATCTCCGGGACAGGGGAAAAACTGTTTTTT
j_gene: TRBJ1-1; abundance: few; v_gene: TRBV14; d_gene: .; CDR3aa: CASSQDQQAGEAFF; CDR3nt: TGTGCCAGCAGCCAAGATCAACAAGCAGGTGAAGCTTTCTTT
j_gene: TRBJ2-1; abundance: .; v_gene: TRBV6-6; d_gene: .; CDR3aa: CASSQLDNEQFF; CDR3nt: TGTGCCAGCAGTCAACTCGACAATGAGCAGTTCTTC
j_gene: TRBJ2-2; abundance: few; v_gene: TRBV18; d_gene: .; CDR3aa: CASSPPLGQSGELFF; CDR3nt: TGTGCCAGCTCACCCCCCCTCGGACAATCCGGGGAGCTGTTTTTT
j_gene: TRBJ2-5; abundance: .; v_gene: TRBV11-3; d_gene: TRBD1; CDR3aa: CASTRDSQETQYF; CDR3nt: TGTGCCAGCACCCGGGACAGCCAAGAGACCCAGTACTTC
j_gene: TRBJ1-1; abundance: .; v_gene: TRBV9; d_gene: .; CDR3aa: CASSYDMNTEAFF; CDR3nt: TGTGCCAGCAGCTATGACATGAACACTGAAGCTTTCTTT
j_gene: TRBJ2-1; abundance: .; v_gene: TRBV7-9; d_gene: TRBD2; CDR3aa: CASSLPRLAGGLWDEQFF; CDR3nt: TGTGCCAGCAGCTTACCCCGACTAGCGGGAGGCCTCTGGGATGAGCAGTTCTTC
j_gene: TRBJ2-7; abundance: .; v_gene: TRBV5-4; d_gene: TRBD2; CDR3aa: CASSPSVSGRASVQYF; CDR3nt: TGTGCCAGCAGCCCCAGTGTCAGCGGGAGGGCCTCGGTGCAGTACTTC
j_gene: TRBJ1-2; abundance: .; v_gene: TRBV5-1; d_gene: .; CDR3aa: CASSLVSNNYGYTF; CDR3nt: TGCGCCAGCAGCTTGGTGTCAAATAACTATGGCTACACCTTC
j_gene: TRBJ2-7; abundance: .; v_gene: TRBV15; d_gene: .; CDR3aa: CATSPQRSVYEQYF; CDR3nt: TGTGCCACCAGCCCCCAGCGCAGCGTCTACGAGCAGTACTTC
j_gene: TRBJ2-1; abundance: .; v_gene: TRBV29-1; d_gene: TRBD2; CDR3aa: CSVGGLAGYYNEQFF; CDR3nt: TGCAGCGTTGGAGGGCTAGCGGGATACTACAATGAGCAGTTCTTC
j_gene: TRBJ1-4; abundance: .; v_gene: TRBV9; d_gene: .; CDR3aa: CASSLGTVNEKLFF; CDR3nt: TGTGCCAGCAGCCTAGGAACGGTTAATGAAAAACTGTTTTTT
j_gene: TRBJ1-3; abundance: .; v_gene: TRBV6-5; d_gene: .; CDR3aa: CASSLGNTIYF; CDR3nt: TGTGCCAGCAGTCTAGGAAACACCATATATTTT
j_gene: TRBJ2-3; abundance: .; v_gene: TRBV7-9; d_gene: .; CDR3aa: CASSSRILRGIGTDTQYF; CDR3nt: TGTGCCAGCAGCTCTCGAATACTAAGGGGGATTGGCACAGATACGCAGTATTTT
j_gene: TRBJ2-7; abundance: once; v_gene: TRBV5-6; d_gene: TRBD2; CDR3aa: CASSQIPSGTTYEQYF; CDR3nt: TGTGCCAGCAGCCAAATACCTAGCGGGACGACCTACGAGCAGTACTTC
j_gene: TRBJ1-5; abundance: .; v_gene: TRBV4-1; d_gene: TRBD1; CDR3aa: CASSQDMDRFFLPQHF; CDR3nt: TGCGCCAGCAGCCAAGATATGGACAGGTTTTTTCTGCCCCAGCATTTT
j_gene: TRBJ1-1; abundance: few; v_gene: TRBV7-3; d_gene: .; CDR3aa: CASSWVHGVTEAFF; CDR3nt: TGTGCCAGCAGCTGGGTACACGGGGTGACTGAAGCTTTCTTT
j_gene: TRBJ2-7; abundance: .; v_gene: TRBV9; d_gene: TRBD2; CDR3aa: CASSRGTSGRGNEQYF; CDR3nt: TGTGCCAGCAGCCGAGGGACTAGCGGAAGGGGGAACGAGCAGTACTTC
j_gene: TRBJ2-7; abundance: .; v_gene: TRBV11-2; d_gene: TRBD2; CDR3aa: CASSFTSGMAYEQYF; CDR3nt: TGTGCCAGCAGCTTTACTAGCGGGATGGCCTACGAGCAGTACTTC
j_gene: TRBJ2-5; abundance: once; v_gene: TRBV2; d_gene: .; CDR3aa: CASSVAEGQETQYF; CDR3nt: TGTGCCAGCAGTGTAGCGGAGGGCCAAGAGACCCAGTACTTC
j_gene: TRBJ2-2; abundance: .; v_gene: TRBV11-2; d_gene: TRBD1; CDR3aa: CASSVTGAAGELFF; CDR3nt: TGTGCCAGCAGCGTAACAGGGGCGGCCGGGGAGCTGTTTTTT
j_gene: TRBJ2-2; abundance: .; v_gene: TRBV7-9; d_gene: TRBD1; CDR3aa: CASSFQGVGELFF; CDR3nt: TGTGCCAGCAGCTTTCAGGGGGTCGGGGAGCTGTTTTTT
j_gene: TRBJ2-7; abundance: .; v_gene: TRBV9; d_gene: .; CDR3aa: CASSLYTSSYEQYF; CDR3nt: TGTGCCAGCAGCCTTTATACCAGCTCCTACGAGCAGTACTTC
j_gene: TRBJ1-1; abundance: few; v_gene: TRBV5-6; d_gene: .; CDR3aa: CASSLWTNGHVNTEAFF; CDR3nt: TGTGCCAGCAGCTTGTGGACCAATGGACACGTGAACACTGAAGCTTTCTTT
j_gene: TRBJ2-3; abundance: .; v_gene: TRBV5-1; d_gene: .; CDR3aa: CASSGAGTDTQYF; CDR3nt: TGCGCCAGCAGCGGGGCGGGGACAGATACGCAGTATTTT
j_gene: TRBJ1-5; abundance: .; v_gene: TRBV5-5; d_gene: .; CDR3aa: CASSLAWGGRSQPQHF; CDR3nt: TGTGCCAGCAGCTTGGCCTGGGGGGGCCGGAGTCAGCCCCAGCATTTT
j_gene: TRBJ2-2; abundance: once; v_gene: TRBV5-5; d_gene: TRBD2; CDR3aa: CASSWQREDTGELFF; CDR3nt: TGTGCCAGCAGCTGGCAGCGGGAGGACACCGGGGAGCTGTTTTTT
j_gene: TRBJ1-2; abundance: .; v_gene: TRBV4-3; d_gene: TRBD1; CDR3aa: CASSQATGYGYTF; CDR3nt: TGCGCCAGCAGCCAAGCGACAGGGTATGGCTACACCTTC
j_gene: TRBJ2-3; abundance: .; v_gene: TRBV5-5; d_gene: TRBD2; CDR3aa: CASSLGTSLSTDTQYF; CDR3nt: TGTGCCAGCAGCTTGGGGACTAGCCTTAGCACAGATACGCAGTATTTT
j_gene: TRBJ2-5; abundance: .; v_gene: TRBV4-1; d_gene: .; CDR3aa: CASSQDFGETQYF; CDR3nt: TGCGCCAGCAGCCAAGATTTCGGAGAGACCCAGTACTTC
j_gene: TRBJ2-3; abundance: .; v_gene: TRBV28; d_gene: TRBD2; CDR3aa: CATREFRLAVSTDTQYF; CDR3nt: TGTGCCACCAGAGAATTTAGGCTAGCGGTTAGCACAGATACGCAGTATTTT